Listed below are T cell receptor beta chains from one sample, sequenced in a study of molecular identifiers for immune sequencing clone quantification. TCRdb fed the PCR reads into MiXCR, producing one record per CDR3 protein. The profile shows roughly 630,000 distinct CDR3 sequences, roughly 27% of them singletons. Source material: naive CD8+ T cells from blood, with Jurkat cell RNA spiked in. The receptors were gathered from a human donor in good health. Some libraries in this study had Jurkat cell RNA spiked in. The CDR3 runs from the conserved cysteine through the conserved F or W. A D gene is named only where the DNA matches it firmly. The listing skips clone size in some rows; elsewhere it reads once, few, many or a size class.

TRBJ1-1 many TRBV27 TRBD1 CASSTTGKAEAFF TGTGCCAGCAGTACGACAGGGAAGGCTGAAGCTTTCTTT
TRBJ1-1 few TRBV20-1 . CSASEGRLNTEAFF TGCAGTGCTAGTGAGGGAAGGTTGAACACTGAAGCTTTCTTT
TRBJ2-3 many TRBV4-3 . CASSQDLGPTDTQYF TGCGCCAGCAGCCAAGATTTGGGACCTACAGATACGCAGTATTTT
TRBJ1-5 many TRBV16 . CASSQSALGNQPQHF TGTGCCAGCAGCCAATCGGCGTTGGGCAATCAGCCCCAGCATTTT
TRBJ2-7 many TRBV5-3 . CASSATSYEQYF TGTGCCAGCTCGGCTACATCCTACGAGCAGTACTTC
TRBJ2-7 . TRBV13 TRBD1 CASSADRGQYEQYF TGTGCCAGCAGCGCAGACAGGGGGCAGTACGAGCAGTACTTC
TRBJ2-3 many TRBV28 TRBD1 CASSLPVTGVGDTQYF TGTGCCAGCAGTTTACCCGTTACAGGGGTTGGGGATACGCAGTATTTT
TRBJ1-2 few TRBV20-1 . CSARDPSNYGYTF TGCAGTGCACGGGACCCATCTAACTATGGCTACACCTTC
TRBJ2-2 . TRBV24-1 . CATSDLLEAGELFF TGTGCCACCAGTGATTTGCTTGAGGCAGGCGAGCTGTTTTTT
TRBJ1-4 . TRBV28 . CASSAHPGGGEKLFF TGTGCCAGCAGTGCCCACCCGGGAGGCGGTGAAAAACTGTTTTTT
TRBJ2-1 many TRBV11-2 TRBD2 CASSMGTSANNEQFF TGTGCCAGCAGCATGGGGACTAGCGCGAACAATGAGCAGTTCTTC
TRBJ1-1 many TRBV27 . CASSLSQGLSSEAFF TGTGCCAGCAGTTTATCCCAGGGGCTCTCCTCTGAAGCTTTCTTT
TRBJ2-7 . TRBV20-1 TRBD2 CSARLAGEGGYEQYF TGCAGTGCTAGACTAGCGGGAGAGGGTGGGTACGAGCAGTACTTC
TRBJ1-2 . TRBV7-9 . CASSIGTSTYGYTF TGTGCCAGCAGCATTGGGACAAGTACCTATGGCTACACCTTC
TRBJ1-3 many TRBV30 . CAWMTFSGNTIYF TGTGCCTGGATGACATTCTCTGGAAACACCATATATTTT
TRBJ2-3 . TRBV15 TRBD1 CATSRDPPRTGEDTDTQYF TGTGCCACCAGCAGAGATCCCCCCCGGACAGGTGAGGACACAGATACGCAGTATTTT
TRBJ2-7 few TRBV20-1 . CSATGLPGYEQYF TGCAGTGCCACGGGACTTCCGGGATACGAGCAGTACTTC
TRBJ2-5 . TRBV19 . CASTPTAQETQYF TGTGCCAGCACTCCGACAGCCCAAGAGACCCAGTACTTC
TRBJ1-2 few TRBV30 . CAWRESYGYTF TGTGCCTGGAGGGAATCCTATGGCTACACCTTC
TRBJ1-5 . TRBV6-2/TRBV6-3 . CASSQHWDGNQPQHF TGTGCCAGCAGTCAGCACTGGGACGGGAATCAGCCCCAGCATTTT
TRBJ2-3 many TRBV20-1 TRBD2 CSAPGTRTDTQYF TGCAGTGCTCCCGGGACTAGAACAGATACGCAGTATTTT
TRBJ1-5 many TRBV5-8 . CASSHKDKGPNQPQHF TGTGCCAGCAGCCATAAAGACAAAGGCCCCAATCAGCCCCAGCATTTT
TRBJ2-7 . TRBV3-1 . CASSQGEWLQGSYEQYF TGTGCCAGCAGCCAAGGGGAATGGTTGCAGGGATCCTACGAGCAGTACTTC
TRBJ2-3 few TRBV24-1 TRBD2 CATSDRLAGHGDTQYF TGTGCCACCAGTGATCGACTAGCGGGTCACGGGGATACGCAGTATTTT
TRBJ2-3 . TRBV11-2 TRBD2 CASSLDRSSGLFGTQYF TGTGCCAGCAGCTTAGATCGGTCTAGCGGTTTGTTTGGTACGCAGTATTTT
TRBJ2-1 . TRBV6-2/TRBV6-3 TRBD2 CASSLRVRGRAGDEQFF TGTGCCAGCAGCCTCCGAGTTCGCGGGAGGGCCGGGGATGAGCAGTTCTTC
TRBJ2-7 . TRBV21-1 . CASSKESGQGFEEQYF TGTGCCAGCAGCAAAGAATCGGGACAGGGTTTCGAAGAGCAGTACTTC
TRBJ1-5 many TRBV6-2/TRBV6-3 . CASSYSAGGSQPQHF TGTGCCAGCAGTTACAGCGCGGGAGGAAGTCAGCCCCAGCATTTT
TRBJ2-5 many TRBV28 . CASTRAASYQETQYF TGTGCCAGCACAAGAGCGGCCTCGTACCAAGAGACCCAGTACTTC
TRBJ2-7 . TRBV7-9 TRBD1 CASSQDRGQYF TGTGCCAGCAGCCAGGACAGGGGGCAGTACTTC
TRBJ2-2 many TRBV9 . CASSVYTGELFF TGTGCCAGCAGCGTATACACCGGGGAGCTGTTTTTT
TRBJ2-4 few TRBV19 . CASSNDGGKNIQYF TGTGCCAGTAGCAACGACGGAGGCAAAAACATTCAGTACTTC
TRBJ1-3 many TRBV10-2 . CASSELTTGNTIYF TGCGCCAGCAGTGAGCTGACGACTGGAAACACCATATATTTT
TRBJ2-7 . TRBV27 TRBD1 CASSFIGGINEQYF TGTGCCAGCAGTTTTATAGGGGGCATAAACGAGCAGTACTTC
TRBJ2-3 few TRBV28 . CASSNSGPVHTGTQYF TGTGCCAGCAGCAATAGCGGCCCAGTACACACAGGTACGCAGTATTTT
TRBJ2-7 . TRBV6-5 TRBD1 CASRAGTGLGEHYF TGTGCCAGCAGGGCGGGGACAGGGCTTGGCGAGCATTACTTC
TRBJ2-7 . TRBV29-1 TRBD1 CSVLPGQGHHEQYF TGCAGCGTTTTACCGGGACAGGGACACCACGAGCAGTACTTC
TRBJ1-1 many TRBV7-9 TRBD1 CASSLEKGAKTEAFF TGTGCCAGCAGCCTAGAGAAGGGGGCTAAGACTGAAGCTTTCTTT
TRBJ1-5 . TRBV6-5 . CASSHGPLSNQPQHF TGTGCCAGCAGTCACGGCCCTCTTAGCAATCAGCCCCAGCATTTT
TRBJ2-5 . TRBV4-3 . CASSQDGAHETQYF TGCGCCAGCAGCCAAGATGGGGCCCATGAGACCCAGTACTTC
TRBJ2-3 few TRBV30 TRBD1 CAWSLTGGSADTQYF TGTGCCTGGAGTCTAACAGGGGGCTCGGCAGATACGCAGTATTTT
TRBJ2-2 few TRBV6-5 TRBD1 CASGTGGTGELFF TGTGCCAGCGGGACAGGGGGCACCGGGGAGCTGTTTTTT
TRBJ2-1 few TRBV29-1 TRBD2 CSVGTTGPNEQFF TGCAGCGTAGGGACTACCGGGCCCAATGAGCAGTTCTTC
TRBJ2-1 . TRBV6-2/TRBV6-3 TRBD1 CASSYPTGVAYNEQFF TGTGCCAGCAGCTACCCGACAGGGGTAGCCTACAATGAGCAGTTCTTC
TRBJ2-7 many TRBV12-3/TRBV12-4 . CASSHRQSYSSYEQYF TGTGCCAGCAGCCATCGGCAGTCCTATAGCTCCTACGAGCAGTACTTC
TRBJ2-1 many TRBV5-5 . CASSWEFYNEQFF TGTGCCAGCAGCTGGGAATTCTACAATGAGCAGTTCTTC
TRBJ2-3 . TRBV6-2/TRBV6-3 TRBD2 CASSYTPGTSGTDTQYF TGTGCCAGCAGTTACACCCCCGGGACTAGCGGTACAGATACGCAGTATTTT